This T cell receptor (beta chain) came from a study of blood T cells in healthy people across ages. The study's findings and limits: TCR beta diversity correlated strongly with naive T cell percentage. No conclusive comparison of naive versus antigen-experienced cells was possible with unsorted PBMCs. Long-lived donors had more naive CD4+ cells and higher diversity than aged donors.

The V segment lost 5 bases and the J segment 2 bases; nucleotides outside the gene matches: 8. The germline gives CDR1 MNHEY, CDR2 SMNVEV (reference sequence). There are 15 residues in the CDR3. For the second PCR, which ran for roughly 6 to 12 cycles, a sample-barcoded 5' primer and a J-beta primer mix were used. TCRdb re-called the 5' RACE reads through MiXCR, storing one row per CDR3 protein. The sample carries about 970,000 distinct CDR3 sequences, roughly 51% recorded once. Turning to this clonotype: Its antigen is not known.

The source of this sequence is a woman in her fifties or sixties in good health. This chain uses TRBV27 with TRBJ2-7; the match to TRBD2 covers 8 bases. Sequencing was performed on blood. The CDR3 here is CASSASGTRAYEQYF. The CDR3 nucleotides read TGTGCCAGCAGTGCCTCCGGGACTAGGGCCTACGAGCAGTACTTC.